Only one count was recorded for the clone carrying this TCR beta chain. These data are taken from a study of T cell changes during pregnancy in multiple sclerosis. Germline V gene sequence: CDR1 SGHTA, CDR2 FQGNSA. The CDR3 has 13 amino acids. J lost 4 bases, V lost 11 bases, and 4 bases had no gene match. Using immunoSEQ multiplex PCR, the repertoire was profiled, and TCRdb retains in-frame clones only, with some absent. Of more than 75,000 clones detected, around 93% appear once; the ten largest clones hold 2.5%. The receptor was isolated from a female donor with multiple sclerosis, enrolled in a pregnancy study. This material consisted of peripheral blood, taken in the third trimester of pregnancy. The chain carries TRBV7-2 and TRBJ2-1; TRBD2 matches at 11 bases. The CDR3, as DNA: TGTGCCGAGACTAGCGGGGTATACAATGAGCAGTTCTTC. Translated: CAETSGVYNEQFF.